Listed here are 9 T cell receptor beta chains from one sample, sequenced in a study of blood T cell repertoires in COVID-19 (dated by TCRdb to about 2020). Libraries were constructed by the immunoSEQ multiplex PCR assay. What TCRdb holds here is the immuneACCESS table cut down to in-frame rearrangements. Part of the clones is not present; checked against another copy, under half of the missing clones reflect an unresolved V gene, and the others are unexplained. The sample contains roughly 150,000 clones, about 85% of them found a single time. The top ten clones comprise under 6.5% of the sample. Specimen: peripheral blood. These receptors all stem from a woman in her forties or fifties with COVID-19, enrolled during active disease.

The rearrangement joins TRBV28 to TRBJ2-1; no clear D. This CDR3 has 15 amino acids. V lost 3 bases and J 0 bases, leaving 9 bases between the germline ends. Germline values: CDR1 MDHEN, CDR2 SYDVKM. DNA of the CDR3: TGTGCCAGCAGTTTGGCAGAATACTCCTACAATGAGCAGTTCTTC. Translation: CASSLAEYSYNEQFF.

For the CDR3, the DNA is TGCGCCAGCAGTCAAACGGGGAGCTCCTACAATGAGCAGTTCTTC. It codes for CASSQTGSSYNEQFF. The rearrangement uses TRBV4-1 and TRBJ2-1; D perhaps matches TRBD2 (5 bases). Germline values: CDR1 MGHRA, CDR2 YSYEKL. V was trimmed by 6 bases and J by 0 bases, leaving 12 bases between them. The CDR3 covers 15 residues.

The chain links TRBV9 to TRBJ2-5; no firm D call. Per the germline V gene, CDR1 is SGDLS and CDR2 is YYNGEE. CDR3 length equals 15 residues. The V and J ends lost 3 bases and 5 bases respectively, with 17 bases between them. The CDR3 bases are TGTGCCAGCAGCGCCCCCGGCACTATGATGGAGACCCAGTACTTC. Its translation is CASSAPGTMMETQYF.

The genes are TRBV5-4 and TRBJ2-1; 10 bases map to TRBD2. V lost 1 base, J lost 6 bases, and 13 bases stayed unmatched. CDR3 length: 18 residues. CDR1 is SGHNT, CDR2 YYREEE, per germline (reference sequence). CDR3 DNA sequence: TGTGCCAGCAGCTTGCCCCCAGCTCCAGCGGGGGGGCCCAATGAGCAGTTCTTC. As protein: CASSLPPAPAGGPNEQFF.

V is TRBV25-1 and J is TRBJ1-1; 9 nucleotides agree with TRBD1. The length of the CDR3 is 14 residues. After removal of 7 bases from V and 0 bases from J, the junction contained 3 bases not matched to a gene. From germline, CDR1 is MGHDK and CDR2 SYGVNS. For the CDR3, the DNA is TGTGCCAGCAAGGGACAGGGTTTGAACACTGAAGCTTTCTTT. Its protein is CASKGQGLNTEAFF.

This clone came up a few times. The CDR3 is CASSLELDEQFF. The CDR3 nucleotides are TGTGCCAGCAGTTTGGAGCTCGATGAGCAGTTCTTC. The chain uses TRBV12-3 or TRBV12-4 and TRBJ2-1; D gene uncertain. This CDR3 contains 12 residues. V lost 3 bases to trimming and J lost 8 bases, with 8 bases between them.

As to this clone: One end of the junction is discordant with germline, which a read error may explain. The gene calls are TRBV5-4 and TRBJ2-2; 9 bases line up with TRBD2. The CDR3 contains 18 residues. Germline-derived CDR1 and CDR2 are SGHNT and YYREEE (reference sequence). The CDR3 loop is CARSLGARGGAVTGELFF. The DNA for the CDR3 is TGTGCCCGCAGCTTGGGGGCTCGCGGGGGGGCCGTAACCGGGGAGCTGTTTTTT.

The chain combines TRBV5-4 with TRBJ2-7, with TRBD2 matching 13 bases. Germline trimming cut 4 bases from V and 3 bases from J; bases unmatched to any gene: 7. The CDR3 length is 16 residues. Germline-derived CDR1 and CDR2 are SGHNT and YYREEE (reference sequence). CDR3 sequence reads: CASSGGLAGDIYEQYF. CDR3 nucleotide sequence: TGTGCCAGCAGCGGAGGACTAGCGGGGGATATCTACGAGCAGTACTTC.

The chain uses TRBV7-2 and TRBJ1-5; 9 bases line up with TRBD1. V was pared by 4 bases and J by 6 bases, with 7 bases of the junction left unmatched. CDR1 is SGHTA and CDR2 is FQGNSA in the germline V gene. The length of the CDR3 is 15 residues. The CDR3 DNA reads as TGTGCCAGCAGCTCCAAGACAGGGGGGGGTCAGCCCCAGCATTTT. This translates into CASSSKTGGGQPQHF.